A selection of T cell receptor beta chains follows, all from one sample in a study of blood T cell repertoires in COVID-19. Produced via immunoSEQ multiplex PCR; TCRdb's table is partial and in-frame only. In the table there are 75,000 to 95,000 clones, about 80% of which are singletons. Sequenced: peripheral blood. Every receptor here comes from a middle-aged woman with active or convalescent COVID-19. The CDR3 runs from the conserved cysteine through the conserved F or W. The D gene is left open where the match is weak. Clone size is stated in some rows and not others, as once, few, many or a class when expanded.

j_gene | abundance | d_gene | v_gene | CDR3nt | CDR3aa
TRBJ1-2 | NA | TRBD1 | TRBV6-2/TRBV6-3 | TGTGCCAGCAGTTACTTCCAAACAGGGGGCTATGGCTACACCTTC | CASSYFQTGGYGYTF
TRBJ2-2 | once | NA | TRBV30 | TGTGCCTGGAGACGTTACGAGGACACCGGGGAGCTGTTTTTT | CAWRRYEDTGELFF
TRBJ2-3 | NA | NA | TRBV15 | TGTGCCACCAGCAGCTCCCAGGGACATCAAATACGTACAGATACGCAGTATTTT | CATSSSQGHQIRTDTQYF
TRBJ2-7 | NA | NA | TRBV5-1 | TGCGCCAGCAGCTTGAGTGGACAGTCCTACGAGCAGTACTTC | CASSLSGQSYEQYF
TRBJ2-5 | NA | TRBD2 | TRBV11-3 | TGTGCCAGCAGCCGGACTAGCGGGGAAGAGACCCAGTACTTC | CASSRTSGEETQYF
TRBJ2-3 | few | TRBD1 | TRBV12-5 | TGTGCTAGTGGTTTGGGACAGGGCGGCGCAGATACGCAGTATTTT | CASGLGQGGADTQYF
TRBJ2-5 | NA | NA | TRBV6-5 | TGTGCCAGCAGTCGCGGGACTGGGGCATGGGAGACCCAGTACTTC | CASSRGTGAWETQYF
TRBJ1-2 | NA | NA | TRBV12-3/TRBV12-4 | TGTGCCAGCAGTGGCCTCCAGGATTATGGCTACACCTTC | CASSGLQDYGYTF
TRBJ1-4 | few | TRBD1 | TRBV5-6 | TGTGCCAGCAGCTTGGCGGGACAGCCCGGAGAAAAACTGTTTTTT | CASSLAGQPGEKLFF
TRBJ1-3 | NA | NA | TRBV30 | TGTGCCTGGAGAACCGGGAACTCTGGAAACACCATATATTTT | CAWRTGNSGNTIYF
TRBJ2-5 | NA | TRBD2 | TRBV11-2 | TGTGCCAGCAGCTCCAATAGCGGGAGTGCGGAGACCCAGTACTTC | CASSSNSGSAETQYF
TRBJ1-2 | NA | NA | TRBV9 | TGTGCCAGCAGCGCCGGGACTAACTATGGCTACACCTTC | CASSAGTNYGYTF
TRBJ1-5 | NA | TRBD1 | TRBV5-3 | TGTGCCAGAAGCCGCTTAAGGAGGACAGGCTATCAGCCCCAGCATTTT | CARSRLRRTGYQPQHF
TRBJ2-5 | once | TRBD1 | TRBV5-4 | TGTGCCAGCAGCCTAGGACAGGGAATTTCAGAGACCCAGTACTTC | CASSLGQGISETQYF
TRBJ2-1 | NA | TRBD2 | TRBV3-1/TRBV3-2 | TGTGCCAGCAGCCACTCGGGAGCGGGGAATGAGCAGTTCTTC | CASSHSGAGNEQFF
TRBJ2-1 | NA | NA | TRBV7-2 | TGTGCCAGCAGCTTAGGCCGGACTGGGCTAGGGCGGCCCAATGGGCAGTTCTTC | CASSLGRTGLGRPNGQFF
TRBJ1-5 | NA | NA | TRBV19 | TGTGCCAGTGCTGGGACTAGCGATCAGCCCCAGCATTTT | CASAGTSDQPQHF
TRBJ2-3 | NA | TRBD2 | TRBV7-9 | TGTGCCAGCACCTCACAGAGACTAGCGGGGATAGATACGCAGTATTTT | CASTSQRLAGIDTQYF
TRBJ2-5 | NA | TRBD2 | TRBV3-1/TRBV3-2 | TGTGCCAGCAGCCAAGGAGGGACTAGCGGGGGGTGCCAAGAGACCCAGTACTTC | CASSQGGTSGGCQETQYF
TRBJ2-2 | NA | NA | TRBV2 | TGTGCCAGCAGGGAACTTCGTGAGCTGTTTTTT | CASRELRELFF
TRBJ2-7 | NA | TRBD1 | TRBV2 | TGTGCCAGCCGACAGGGTCTTAACGAGCAGTACTTC | CASRQGLNEQYF
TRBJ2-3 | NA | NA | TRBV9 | TGTGCCAGCAGCGTGCAGTCCGCAGATACGCAGTATTTT | CASSVQSADTQYF
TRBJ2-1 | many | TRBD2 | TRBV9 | TGTGCCAGCAGCCTTGGGAGGACTAGCGGGGGGTTTAATGAGCAGTTCTTC | CASSLGRTSGGFNEQFF
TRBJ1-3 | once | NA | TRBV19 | TGTGCCAGTATGGTCGGGGGGCGTCTTGTTGGAAACACCATATATTTT | CASMVGGRLVGNTIYF
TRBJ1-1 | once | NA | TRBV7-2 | TGTGCCAGCAGCTTTCGGGTAGCAGCGAAAGCTTTCTTT | CASSFRVAAKAFF
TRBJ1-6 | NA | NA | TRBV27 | TGTGCCAGCAGTTTGCGGCATAATTCACCCCTCCACTTT | CASSLRHNSPLHF
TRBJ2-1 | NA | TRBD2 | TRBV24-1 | TGTGCCACCGGGGGCGGGGGGGATGAGCAGTTCTTC | CATGGGGDEQFF
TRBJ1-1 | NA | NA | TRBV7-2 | TGTGCCAGCAGCTACTACTCCACGGTGTCCGGTGAAGCTTTCTTT | CASSYYSTVSGEAFF
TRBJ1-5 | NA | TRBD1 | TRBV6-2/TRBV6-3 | TGTGCCAGCAGTTACACGACAGGGGCGGGTCAGCCCCAGCATTTT | CASSYTTGAGQPQHF
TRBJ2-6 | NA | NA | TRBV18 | TGTGCCAGCTCACCAGGGGGCCCCCACTCTGGGGCCAACGTCCTGACTTTC | CASSPGGPHSGANVLTF
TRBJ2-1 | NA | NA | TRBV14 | TGTGCCAGCAGCCAAGGGCTTGACAATGAGCAGTTCTTC | CASSQGLDNEQFF
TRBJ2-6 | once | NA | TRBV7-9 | TGTGCCAGCAGCTTAGGGCAGGGTACTGGGGCCAACGTCCTGACTTTC | CASSLGQGTGANVLTF
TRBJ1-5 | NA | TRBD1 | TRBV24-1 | TGTGCCACCAGTGACACCGGGACAGGATCCTATAGCAATCAGCCCCAGCATTTT | CATSDTGTGSYSNQPQHF
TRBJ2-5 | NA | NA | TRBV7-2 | TGTGCCAGCAGCTTATCGGACTTCGGGGAGACCCAGTACTTC | CASSLSDFGETQYF
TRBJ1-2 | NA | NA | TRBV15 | TGTGCCACCAGGGCTGCTAACTATGGCTACACCTTC | CATRAANYGYTF
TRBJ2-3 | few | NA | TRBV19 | TGTGCCAGTAGTGAAACAGGGAGTGGCACAGATACGCAGTATTTT | CASSETGSGTDTQYF
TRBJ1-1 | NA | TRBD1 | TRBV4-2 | TGTGCCAGCAGCCCTCCGGGACAGGGGGCGCGAGGCGCTGAAGCTTTCTTT | CASSPPGQGARGAEAFF
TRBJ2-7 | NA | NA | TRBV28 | TGTGCCAGCAGTACGGACAGTAACTACGAGCAGTACTTC | CASSTDSNYEQYF
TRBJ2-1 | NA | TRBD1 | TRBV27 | TGTGCCAGCAGTTTAGCCAGGGGGAAAAATGAGCAGTTCTTC | CASSLARGKNEQFF